The 22 T cell receptor beta chains reported below all come from one sample, sequenced in a study of cytomegalovirus exposure and HLA in healthy donors (dated 2017 in TCRdb). The library was produced with the immunoSEQ multiplex PCR assay. For the multiplex PCR, a mixture combining 60 forward primers for TCR Vbeta segments and 13 reverse primers for TCR Jbeta segments was used. TCRdb retrieved this table from immuneACCESS and kept in-frame rearrangements only. Not all clones are present; in checked studies, unresolved V genes account for under half, and no reason is known for the remainder. A total of roughly 100,000 clones appear in this sample, more than 70% of them only once. Of the sample, about 20% is held by the ten largest clones. The sequenced sample was PBMCs. These receptors came from a woman between 55 and 75 years old in good health and CMV-seropositive.

The genes are TRBV6-6 and TRBJ2-1, with D perhaps matching TRBD2 (6 bases). CDR1 and CDR2 from the germline V gene are MNHNY and SVGAGI (reference sequence). Trimming stripped 8 bases from V and 2 bases from J, with 13 bases between. CDR3 length: 14 amino acids. The CDR3 DNA is TGTGCCAGCTTATCCGGGACTCCCTACAATGAGCAGTTCTTC. Protein product: CASLSGTPYNEQFF.

The genes are TRBV15 and TRBJ2-3; 10 nucleotides line up with TRBD2. The germline V gene has CDR1 LNHNV and CDR2 YYDKDF (reference sequence). This CDR3 is 19 amino acids long. The V and J ends lost 3 bases and 1 base, in that order; junction bases with no gene match: 13. The CDR3 sequence is CATSSPGSGGTSGTDTQYF. CDR3 in DNA: TGTGCCACCAGCAGCCCGGGGAGCGGTGGGACTAGCGGCACAGATACGCAGTATTTT.

This clone showed up just a few times. Other DNA variants within this sample encode the same CDR3. CDR3 sequence reads: CASSYRGDGYTF. CDR3 in DNA: TGTGCCAGCAGTTACAGGGGAGATGGCTACACCTTC. The rearrangement joins TRBV2 to TRBJ1-2, with 7 bases fitting TRBD1. The V and J ends lost 5 bases and 6 bases, in that order; junction bases with no gene match: 3. The CDR3 has 12 amino acids. Looked up from germline, CDR1 is SNHLY and CDR2 is FYNNEI.

V usage is TRBV19 and J usage is TRBJ1-5, with a weak D call TRBD1 (5 bases). Germline CDR1 and CDR2: LNHDA and SQIVND (reference sequence). V lost 2 bases and J lost 5, with 13 bases in between. The CDR3 loop spans 15 amino acids. This chain's CDR3 is CASSIIRGTYQPQHF. For the CDR3, the DNA is TGTGCCAGTAGTATAATTAGGGGCACCTATCAGCCCCAGCATTTT.

The chain joins TRBV7-9 to TRBJ1-5; D perhaps matches TRBD1 (5 bases). The germline gives CDR1 SEHNR, CDR2 FQNEAQ (reference sequence). This CDR3 spans 14 amino acids. Trimming removed 5 bases from V and 7 bases from J, with 15 bases in between. The DNA for the CDR3 is TGTGCCAGCAGCCCGACAGTGGAGGGGCAGCCCCAGCATTTT. Protein: CASSPTVEGQPQHF. Together with reference TRBV7-9 and TRBJ1-5, the CDR3 gives the full variable domain: DTGVSQNPRHKITKRGQNVTFRCDPISEHNRLYWYRQTLGQGPEFLTYFQNEAQLEKSRLLSDRFSAERPKGSFSTLEIQRTEQGDSAMYLCASSPTVEGQPQHFGDGTRLSIL.

The J gene is TRBJ1-2, the V gene TRBV5-1; 7 bases align to TRBD1. CDR3 length: 15 residues. J gave up 8 bases and V 2 bases, and 12 bases lay outside the gene matches. CDR1 is SGHRS, CDR2 YFSETQ, per germline. DNA of the CDR3: TGCGCCAGCAGCTTAGGGACAGAGGGGGCTGGAGGCTACACCTTC. Translation gives CASSLGTEGAGGYTF. The full variable domain, in which reference TRBV5-1 and TRBJ1-2 provide the parts outside the CDR3, is KAGVTQTPRYLIKTRGQQVTLSCSPISGHRSVSWYQQTPGQGLQFLFEYFSETQRNKGNFPGRFSGRQFSNSRSEMNVSTLELGDSALYLCASSLGTEGAGGYTFGSGTRLTVV.

The sample holds a few counts of this clone. The chain links TRBV10-2 to TRBJ1-5, with D tentatively TRBD1 (6 bases). V dropped 7 bases and J dropped 1 base, with 17 bases sitting between them. Germline-derived CDR1 and CDR2 are WSHSY and SAAADI. CDR3 length: 16 residues. DNA of the CDR3: TGCGCCAGCACCGGAGGGGGGGTGAGGAGCAATCAGCCCCAGCATTTT. Encoded protein: CASTGGGVRSNQPQHF.

This clone was detected only once. The V call is TRBV4-1, the J call TRBJ1-3; 10 bases are shared with TRBD1. Germline V gives CDR1 MGHRA, CDR2 YSYEKL. This CDR3 region has 16 residues. Germline trimming cut 3 bases from V and 1 base from J; bases unmatched to any gene: 3. The CDR3 sequence is CASSHPGQGSGNTIYF. The DNA of the CDR3 is TGCGCCAGCAGCCACCCGGGACAGGGGTCTGGAAACACCATATATTTT.

This sequence joins TRBV23-1 and TRBJ2-1; D is unclear. TRBV23-1 qualifies as an ORF whose function is uncertain. This CDR3 contains 11 residues. V was clipped by 4 bases and J by 7 bases, with 5 bases between them. CDR3 loop: CASSPRNEQFF. In nucleotides, the CDR3 is TGCGCCAGCAGTCCCCGTAATGAGCAGTTCTTC.

This chain joins TRBV19 and TRBJ2-5, with D hard to call. There are 13 residues in the CDR3. Trimming pared 3 bases from V and 3 bases from J, leaving 8 bases between. The germline V gene has CDR1 LNHDA and CDR2 SQIVND (reference sequence). The CDR3 region is CASSMRYEETQYF. The CDR3, as DNA: TGTGCCAGTAGTATGAGGTATGAAGAGACCCAGTACTTC.

V and J are TRBV5-6 and TRBJ2-7, with D possibly matching TRBD1 (5 bases). CDR3 length equals 14 residues. V was shortened by 2 bases and J by 4 bases, with 13 bases between the two germline ends. Germline V gives CDR1 SGHDT, CDR2 YYEEEE. The CDR3 nucleotides read TGTGCCAGCAGCTTCGGCGCAGGGTTTTACGAGCAGTACTTC. The encoded protein is CASSFGAGFYEQYF.

V and J are TRBV7-9 and TRBJ2-5; D perhaps matches TRBD1 (6 bases). Trimming shortened V by 0 bases and J by 3 bases, and 11 bases separated the two germline ends. In germline, CDR1 is SEHNR, CDR2 FQNEAQ (reference sequence). The CDR3 has 15 amino acids. CDR3 region: CASSLALSGEETQYF. DNA of the CDR3: TGTGCCAGCAGCTTAGCGCTTTCAGGGGAAGAGACCCAGTACTTC.

CDR3: CASSRMDRGDQPQHF. The CDR3 region has the DNA TGTGCCAGCAGCCGCATGGACAGAGGAGATCAGCCCCAGCATTTT. V usage is TRBV7-2 and J usage is TRBJ1-5; maybe TRBD1 (6 bases). Trimming left V 5 bases short and J 5 bases short, with 16 bases between. From germline, CDR1 is SGHTA and CDR2 FQGNSA. This CDR3 has 15 residues.

The chain joins TRBV7-9 to TRBJ2-2, with 8 positions matching TRBD1. Germline CDR1 is SEHNR and CDR2 is FQNEAQ (reference sequence). This CDR3 is 16 amino acids long. V gave up 3 bases and J gave up 6 bases; unmatched junction bases: 9. CDR3 loop: CASSFPKTGVAGELFF. The DNA for the CDR3 is TGTGCCAGCAGCTTCCCTAAGACAGGGGTTGCCGGGGAGCTGTTTTTT.

The chain uses TRBV9 and TRBJ1-2; 7 bases are a match to TRBD1. J was trimmed by 6 bases and V by 0 bases; bases with no gene match: 11. CDR3 size: 16 residues. CDR1 is SGDLS and CDR2 is YYNGEE in the germline V gene. For the CDR3, the DNA is TGTGCCAGCAGCGTAGGGACAGGATCCCAATTTGATGGCTACACCTTC. Amino acid sequence: CASSVGTGSQFDGYTF.

The V call is TRBV5-4, the J call TRBJ2-7; 11 bases are a match to TRBD2. The CDR3 runs to 15 residues. V gave up 3 bases and J gave up 4 bases; unmatched junction bases: 6. Germline V lookup: CDR1 SGHNT, CDR2 YYREEE (reference sequence). In DNA, the CDR3 is TGTGCCAGCAGCTCCCTGGCTAGCGGGGGGTACGAGCAGTACTTC. Translating gives CASSSLASGGYEQYF.

The J gene is TRBJ2-1, the V gene TRBV30; maybe TRBD1 (6 bases). Trimming removed 2 bases at V and 0 bases at J, with 23 bases between. The CDR3 extends over 19 amino acids. Germline assignment: CDR1 GTSNPN and CDR2 SVGIG (reference sequence). The CDR3 spells CAWSHQGLSSLRSYNEQFF. CDR3 in DNA: TGTGCCTGGAGTCACCAGGGGCTTTCTAGCTTGCGCTCCTACAATGAGCAGTTCTTC.

This sequence joins TRBV5-1 and TRBJ2-7, with 10 bases fitting TRBD1. The CDR3 is 13 residues long. Germline assignment: CDR1 SGHRS and CDR2 YFSETQ. The junction had 4 bases not matched to a gene; V was cut back by 4 bases and J by 6 bases. The CDR3 here is CASSTGQGTEQYF. The CDR3 DNA follows: TGCGCCAGCAGCACGGGACAGGGGACCGAGCAGTACTTC.

The V gene is TRBV2, the J gene TRBJ1-4; 7 bases match TRBD1. With 6 bases clipped from V and 6 bases from J, the junction kept 1 base outside the gene matches. The CDR3 runs to 12 residues. Germline CDR1 is SNHLY and CDR2 is FYNNEI. The CDR3 here is CASRQGYEKLFF. As DNA, the CDR3 is TGTGCCAGCAGACAGGGGTATGAAAAACTGTTTTTT.

This clone was seen a few times. The chain joins TRBV1 to TRBJ2-2; the table's D call TRBD2 went unverified against the DNA. TRBV1 is listed as a pseudogene. The CDR3 has 17 residues. The CDR3: CTSSLLGLAGGTGELFF. CDR3 in DNA: TGCACCAGCAGCCTGCTCGGACTAGCGGGAGGAACCGGGGAGCTGTTTTTT.

The chain links TRBV7-9 to TRBJ2-5; TRBD2 aligns across 9 bases. The CDR3 is made up of 16 amino acids. V lost 4 bases, J lost 6 bases, and 12 bases stayed unmatched. Germline CDR1 is SEHNR and CDR2 is FQNEAQ (reference sequence). The CDR3 bases are TGTGCCAGCAGCTCGTCGTATAGCGGGAGAGAAAAGACCCAGTACTTC. Translating it yields CASSSSYSGREKTQYF.

V gene TRBV9 combines with J gene TRBJ2-7; 8 positions agree with TRBD1. The V segment lost 3 bases and the J segment 2 bases; nucleotides outside the gene matches: 7. The CDR3 contains 15 residues. Germline CDR1 SGDLS, CDR2 YYNGEE. CDR3 amino acids: CASSGTGGNTYEQYF. The CDR3 DNA is TGTGCCAGCAGCGGAACAGGGGGTAACACCTACGAGCAGTACTTC.